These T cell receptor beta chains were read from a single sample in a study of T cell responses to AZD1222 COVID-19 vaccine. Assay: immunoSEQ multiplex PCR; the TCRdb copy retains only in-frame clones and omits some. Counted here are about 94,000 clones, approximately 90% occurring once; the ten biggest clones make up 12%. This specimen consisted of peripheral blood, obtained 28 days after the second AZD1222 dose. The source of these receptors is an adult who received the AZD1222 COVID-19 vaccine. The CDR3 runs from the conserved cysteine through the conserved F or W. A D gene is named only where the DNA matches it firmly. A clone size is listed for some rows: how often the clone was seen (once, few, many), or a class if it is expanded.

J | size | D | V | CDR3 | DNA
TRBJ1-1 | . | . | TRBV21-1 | CASSKGGQGRGRNTEAFF | TGTGCCAGCAGCAAAGGGGGGCAGGGTCGAGGGAGGAACACTGAAGCTTTCTTT
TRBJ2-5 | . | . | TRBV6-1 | CASSEAYGGGETQYF | TGTGCCAGCAGTGAAGCATACGGGGGTGGCGAGACCCAGTACTTC
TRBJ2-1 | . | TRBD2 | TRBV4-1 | CASSQAQGLAGWGEQFF | TGCGCCAGCAGCCAAGCTCAGGGACTAGCGGGATGGGGTGAGCAGTTCTTC
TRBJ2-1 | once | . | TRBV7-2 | CASSLSGTGRRDEQFF | TGTGCCAGCAGCTTATCCGGGACGGGCCGTCGGGATGAGCAGTTCTTC
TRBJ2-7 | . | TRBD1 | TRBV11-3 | CASSLGQGRSYEQYF | TGTGCCAGCAGCTTAGGACAGGGAAGATCCTACGAGCAGTACTTC
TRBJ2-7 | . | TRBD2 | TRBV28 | CASWTSGSSYEQYF | TGTGCCAGCTGGACTAGCGGGAGCTCCTACGAGCAGTACTTC
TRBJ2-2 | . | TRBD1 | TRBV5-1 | CASSTGQGAAGELFF | TGCGCCAGCAGCACCGGACAGGGGGCGGCCGGGGAGCTGTTTTTT
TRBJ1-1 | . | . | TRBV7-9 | CASSSGQLGHTEAFF | TGTGCCAGCAGCTCGGGACAACTCGGGCACACTGAAGCTTTCTTT
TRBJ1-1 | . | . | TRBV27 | CASSLGSGYESTEAFF | TGTGCCAGCAGTTTAGGGTCAGGGTACGAGAGCACTGAAGCTTTCTTT
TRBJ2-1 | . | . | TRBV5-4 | CASSQDRFNEQFF | TGTGCCAGCAGCCAAGACAGGTTCAATGAGCAGTTCTTC
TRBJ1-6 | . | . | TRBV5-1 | CASSVTYSNSPLHF | TGCGCCAGCAGCGTAACCTACTCTAATTCACCCCTCCACTTT
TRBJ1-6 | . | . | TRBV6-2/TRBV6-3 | CASSYSALSVSPLHF | TGTGCCAGCAGTTACTCGGCTCTTAGCGTTTCACCCCTCCACTTT
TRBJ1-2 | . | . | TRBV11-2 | CASSLSFDAGYTF | TGTGCCAGCAGCTTATCATTCGACGCTGGCTACACCTTC
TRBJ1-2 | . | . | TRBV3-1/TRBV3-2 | CASSQDLKGNYGYTF | TGTGCCAGCAGCCAAGATCTGAAAGGGAACTATGGCTACACCTTC
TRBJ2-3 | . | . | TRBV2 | CASSMRLDRATDTQYF | TGTGCCAGCAGTATGCGACTAGATCGGGCCACAGATACGCAGTATTTT
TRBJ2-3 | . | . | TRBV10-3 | CAIGPDTDTQYF | TGTGCCATCGGGCCTGACACAGATACGCAGTATTTT
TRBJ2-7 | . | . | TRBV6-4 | CASSDRYSHRYEGYF | TGTGCCAGCAGTGACAGATATTCACACAGATACGAGGGTTACTTC
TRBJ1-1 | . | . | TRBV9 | CASSTGVYSTEAFF | TGTGCCAGCAGCACCGGGGTCTATAGCACTGAAGCTTTCTTT
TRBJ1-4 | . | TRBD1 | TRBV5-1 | CASSLPGQGVISEKLFF | TGCGCCAGCAGCTTGCCGGGACAGGGGGTTATCAGTGAAAAACTGTTTTTT
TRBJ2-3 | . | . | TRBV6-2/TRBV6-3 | CASSYSSWQGGTDTQYF | TGTGCCAGCAGTTACTCGAGTTGGCAGGGTGGCACAGATACGCAGTATTTT
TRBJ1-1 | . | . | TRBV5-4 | CASSLVGVNTEAFF | TGTGCCAGCAGCTTGGTGGGGGTGAACACTGAAGCTTTCTTT
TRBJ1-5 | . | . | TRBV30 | CAWSPDSNQPQHF | TGTGCCTGGAGTCCCGACAGCAATCAGCCCCAGCATTTT
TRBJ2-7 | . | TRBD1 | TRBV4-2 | CASSYGDRGEVEQYF | TGTGCCAGCAGTTACGGGGACAGGGGCGAAGTAGAGCAGTACTTC
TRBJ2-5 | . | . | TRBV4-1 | CASSQGPGTRETQYF | TGCGCCAGCAGCCAAGGGCCTGGGACCCGGGAGACCCAGTACTTC
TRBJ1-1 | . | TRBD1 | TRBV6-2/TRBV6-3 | CASSYSDREAFF | TGTGCCAGCAGTTACTCGGACAGGGAAGCTTTCTTT
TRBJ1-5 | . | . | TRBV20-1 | CSASGGDQPQHF | TGCAGTGCTAGTGGGGGGGATCAGCCCCAGCATTTT
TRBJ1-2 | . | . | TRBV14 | CASSQMNRAQGGYGYTF | TGTGCCAGCAGCCAAATGAACAGAGCCCAGGGCGGCTATGGCTACACCTTC